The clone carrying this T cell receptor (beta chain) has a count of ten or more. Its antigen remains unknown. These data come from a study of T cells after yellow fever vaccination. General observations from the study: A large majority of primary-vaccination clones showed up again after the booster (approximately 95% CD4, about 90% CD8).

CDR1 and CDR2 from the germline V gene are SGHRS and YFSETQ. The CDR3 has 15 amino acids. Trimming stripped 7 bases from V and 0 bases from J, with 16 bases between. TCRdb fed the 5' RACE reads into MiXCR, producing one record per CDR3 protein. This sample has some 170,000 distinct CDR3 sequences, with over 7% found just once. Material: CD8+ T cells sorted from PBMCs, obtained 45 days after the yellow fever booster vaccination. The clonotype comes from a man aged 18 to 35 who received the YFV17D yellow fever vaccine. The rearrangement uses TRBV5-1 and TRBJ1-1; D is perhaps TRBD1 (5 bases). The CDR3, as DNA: TGCGCCAGCTCCATTCCGGGGCGAATGAACACTGAAGCTTTCTTT. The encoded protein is CASSIPGRMNTEAFF.